This T cell receptor (beta chain) was profiled in a study of blood T cell repertoires in COVID-19. The overall study: COVID-19 samples, acute and convalescent, were from the United States, Italy and Spain. In each case, the material was cDNA or gDNA derived from T cells, B-cell-depleted T cells, or PBMCs.

Per the original methods: By means of reference gene primer amplification, nucleated cell counts were estimated. Assay: immunoSEQ multiplex PCR; the TCRdb copy retains only in-frame clones and omits some. V and J calls and clone size are those listed in that table; D and trimming were worked out from the DNA. The sample holds about 74,000 clones, roughly 90% seen once. Notes on this clone: A junction boundary mismatches the germline segment, possibly from a read error.

CDR1 is MNHNY and CDR2 is SVGAGI in the germline V gene (reference sequence). The CDR3 runs to 12 residues. This chain links TRBV6-6 with TRBJ1-1, with a tentative D call TRBD1 (6 bases). The sequence derives from a middle-aged man with acute or convalescent COVID-19. The sample was peripheral blood. CDR3 protein: CASSPRDTEAFF. The DNA of the CDR3 is TGTGCCAGCAGCCCCCGGGACACAGAAGCTTTCTTT.